This TCR beta chain is drawn from a study of cytomegalovirus exposure and HLA in healthy donors. Study-level background: An early release of data contained 75 million to 100 million unique TCRs, which came from HLA-typed donors.

CDR1 SGHTA and CDR2 FQGNSA come from the germline V gene. Trimming removed 5 bases from V and 4 bases from J; junction bases left unmatched: 11. The CDR3 is 16 residues long. For this clone: Its target is not known.

Vbeta (60) and Jbeta (13) primers were used in the PCR. Profiled with immunoSEQ multiplex PCR; TCRdb holds only in-frame clones, not every one. This table holds 150,000 to 200,000 clones, about four fifths found once. Study-level findings and limits: In a later analysis, TCR beta V- and J-gene trimming showed a link to a missense DCLRE1C variant.

This receptor was identified in a male donor in good health and CMV-seropositive. The chain recombines TRBV7-2 with TRBJ2-5; 9 bases fit TRBD2. The sample was PBMCs. CDR3: CASSPPRGGGGETQYF. CDR3 DNA: TGTGCCAGCAGCCCACCCCGGGGCGGGGGGGGAGAGACCCAGTACTTC.